The rows below give T cell receptor beta chains drawn from one sample of a study of blood T cells in healthy people across ages. TCRdb recomputed calls from the 5' RACE reads with MiXCR, one row per CDR3 protein. The sample has fewer than 800,000 distinct CDR3 sequences, 20% to 25% seen once. The sample was also linked to a second study, of T cells of mothers and their children.

What was sequenced was blood. The origin of the receptors is a boy aged 5-17 years in good health. Both conserved end residues are part of each CDR3. Fields, in order: CDR3 DNA, CDR3 protein, V gene, D gene, J gene, clone size. The D gene is left open where the match is weak. Some rows have no size entry. The others give once, few or many, or a class for an expanded clone.

CDR3nt: TGTGCCAGCAGCGTAGAAGGACAGGGGTTTGAGACCCAGTACTTC; CDR3aa: CASSVEGQGFETQYF; v_gene: TRBV9; d_gene: TRBD1; j_gene: TRBJ2-5; abundance: few
CDR3nt: TGTGCCATTACAGGGTCGTACACAGATACGCAATATTTT; CDR3aa: CAITGSYTDTQYF; v_gene: TRBV6-1; d_gene: -; j_gene: TRBJ2-3; abundance: few
CDR3nt: TGCGCCAGCGGTCAGGGGACTAACGGCAATGAGCAGTTCTTC; CDR3aa: CASGQGTNGNEQFF; v_gene: TRBV4-1; d_gene: -; j_gene: TRBJ2-1; abundance: -
CDR3nt: TGTGCCACCAGCAGAGGGGACAGAGCGGGGGTCAATGAGCAGTTCTTC; CDR3aa: CATSRGDRAGVNEQFF; v_gene: TRBV15; d_gene: -; j_gene: TRBJ2-1; abundance: -
CDR3nt: TGTGCCAGCAGCTTCCAAGCGGGAAGAGAGACCCAGTACTTC; CDR3aa: CASSFQAGRETQYF; v_gene: TRBV7-2; d_gene: TRBD2; j_gene: TRBJ2-5; abundance: few
CDR3nt: TGCAGCGCCCTGGGGGGGGGCTATGGCTACACCTTC; CDR3aa: CSALGGGYGYTF; v_gene: TRBV29-1; d_gene: -; j_gene: TRBJ1-2; abundance: few
CDR3nt: TGTGCCAGCAGCTTGGCCTTAGGAAGCGGGAGCTACGAGCAGTACTTC; CDR3aa: CASSLALGSGSYEQYF; v_gene: TRBV5-4; d_gene: TRBD2; j_gene: TRBJ2-7; abundance: -
CDR3nt: TGCGCCAGCAGCCAAGATCCGGGGGTGAGGGGACAGGCCCCCTACGAGCAGTACTTC; CDR3aa: CASSQDPGVRGQAPYEQYF; v_gene: TRBV4-3; d_gene: TRBD1; j_gene: TRBJ2-7; abundance: -
CDR3nt: TGTGCCAGCAGTTTTGGTGGTGGCTTCTTGAATAGCAATCAGCCCCAGCATTTT; CDR3aa: CASSFGGGFLNSNQPQHF; v_gene: TRBV12-3/TRBV12-4; d_gene: -; j_gene: TRBJ1-5; abundance: -
CDR3nt: TGTGCCAGCTCACGGGTTGAGGGCGCTGAAGCTTTCTTT; CDR3aa: CASSRVEGAEAFF; v_gene: TRBV18; d_gene: -; j_gene: TRBJ1-1; abundance: few
CDR3nt: TGTGCCAGCAGCCAGCCGACAGGGAATGGCGAAAAACTGTTTTTT; CDR3aa: CASSQPTGNGEKLFF; v_gene: TRBV4-2; d_gene: TRBD1; j_gene: TRBJ1-4; abundance: few
CDR3nt: TGTGCCAGCAGCTTATGGGCGTTCGCAGAAATGATAGAACCTAATGGGGTACGCCAGTACTTC; CDR3aa: CASSLWAFAEMIEPNGVRQYF; v_gene: TRBV11-2; d_gene: -; j_gene: TRBJ2-5; abundance: -
CDR3nt: TGTGCCAGCAGCTTAGGTTCCTCCCAGCAAGAGACCCAGTACTTC; CDR3aa: CASSLGSSQQETQYF; v_gene: TRBV11-2; d_gene: -; j_gene: TRBJ2-5; abundance: few
CDR3nt: TGTGCCACCAGTGATCCTCAGTTGGAGACCCAGTACTTC; CDR3aa: CATSDPQLETQYF; v_gene: TRBV24-1; d_gene: -; j_gene: TRBJ2-5; abundance: few
CDR3nt: TGCAGTGCTAGAGATGTGACAGACTACGAGCAGTACTTC; CDR3aa: CSARDVTDYEQYF; v_gene: TRBV20-1; d_gene: -; j_gene: TRBJ2-7; abundance: -
CDR3nt: TGCAGTGCTCGTTGGGACAGGCAGAGCTCCTACAATGAGCAGTTCTTC; CDR3aa: CSARWDRQSSYNEQFF; v_gene: TRBV20-1; d_gene: TRBD1; j_gene: TRBJ2-1; abundance: -
CDR3nt: TGTGCCAGCAGAGGGGCGACTAGAGGGGATTCCTACGAGCAGTACTTC; CDR3aa: CASRGATRGDSYEQYF; v_gene: TRBV28; d_gene: -; j_gene: TRBJ2-7; abundance: -
CDR3nt: TGTGCCAGCAGCATCCGATGGGACAGGGGGTTAGAGCAGTACTTC; CDR3aa: CASSIRWDRGLEQYF; v_gene: TRBV7-2; d_gene: TRBD1; j_gene: TRBJ2-5; abundance: -
CDR3nt: TGCAGTGCTTGGACCCCCATGGGGGGGTATGGCTACACCTTC; CDR3aa: CSAWTPMGGYGYTF; v_gene: TRBV20-1; d_gene: -; j_gene: TRBJ1-2; abundance: few
CDR3nt: TGCAGCCTTAACAGGGGGCTTTACAATGAGCAGTTCTTC; CDR3aa: CSLNRGLYNEQFF; v_gene: TRBV29-1; d_gene: TRBD1; j_gene: TRBJ2-1; abundance: -
CDR3nt: TGTGCCAGCAGCCCGAAGGTAACCAGGATAAACAATGAGCAGTTCTTC; CDR3aa: CASSPKVTRINNEQFF; v_gene: TRBV6-1; d_gene: -; j_gene: TRBJ2-1; abundance: few
CDR3nt: TGCAGCGTTGAAAGTCTAGCGGGAGAGACCCAGTACTTC; CDR3aa: CSVESLAGETQYF; v_gene: TRBV29-1; d_gene: TRBD2; j_gene: TRBJ2-5; abundance: few
CDR3nt: TGTGCCAGCAGTTCCCAGGGACGTGGGGGCTACACCTTC; CDR3aa: CASSSQGRGGYTF; v_gene: TRBV12-3/TRBV12-4; d_gene: -; j_gene: TRBJ1-2; abundance: -
CDR3nt: TGTGCCTCTACGGGAGTAAAGGACGAGCAGTACTTC; CDR3aa: CASTGVKDEQYF; v_gene: TRBV7-9; d_gene: -; j_gene: TRBJ2-7; abundance: -
CDR3nt: TGTGCCAGCAGCCTAGGTTTGGGAGGCGAAAAACTGTTTTTT; CDR3aa: CASSLGLGGEKLFF; v_gene: TRBV5-5; d_gene: -; j_gene: TRBJ1-4; abundance: few
CDR3nt: TGTGCCATTGCGTGGACTACGCAAGAGACCCAGTACTTC; CDR3aa: CAIAWTTQETQYF; v_gene: TRBV10-3; d_gene: -; j_gene: TRBJ2-5; abundance: -
CDR3nt: TGTGCCACTATCCAGGGACAGAGGGGATGGAGGAACACTGAAGCTTTCTTT; CDR3aa: CATIQGQRGWRNTEAFF; v_gene: TRBV10-3; d_gene: TRBD1; j_gene: TRBJ1-1; abundance: -
CDR3nt: TGTGCCAGCAGTCCAGCCGGGTGGGACTTAGTTGACGAGCAGTACTTC; CDR3aa: CASSPAGWDLVDEQYF; v_gene: TRBV6-2/TRBV6-3; d_gene: -; j_gene: TRBJ2-7; abundance: few
CDR3nt: TGTGCCAGCTCACGTTCCGGCGGGGATACAGCAGATACGCAGTATTTT; CDR3aa: CASSRSGGDTADTQYF; v_gene: TRBV18; d_gene: -; j_gene: TRBJ2-3; abundance: -
CDR3nt: TGTGCCAGCAGTAAATCCCGACAGGGAACCCTAGAGACCCAGTACTTC; CDR3aa: CASSKSRQGTLETQYF; v_gene: TRBV6-6; d_gene: TRBD1; j_gene: TRBJ2-5; abundance: few
CDR3nt: TGTGCCAGCAGCCAGGGACTAGCGGGAGCCCAAGATACGCAGTATTTT; CDR3aa: CASSQGLAGAQDTQYF; v_gene: TRBV11-2; d_gene: TRBD2; j_gene: TRBJ2-3; abundance: -
CDR3nt: TGTGCCAGCAGTCCCCCCGGGATGTTTGTGGAGGGCTACACCTTC; CDR3aa: CASSPPGMFVEGYTF; v_gene: TRBV12-3/TRBV12-4; d_gene: -; j_gene: TRBJ1-2; abundance: few
CDR3nt: TGCAGTGCTAGAGAGGCCAAAGGGGAGACCCAGTACTTC; CDR3aa: CSAREAKGETQYF; v_gene: TRBV20-1; d_gene: -; j_gene: TRBJ2-5; abundance: -